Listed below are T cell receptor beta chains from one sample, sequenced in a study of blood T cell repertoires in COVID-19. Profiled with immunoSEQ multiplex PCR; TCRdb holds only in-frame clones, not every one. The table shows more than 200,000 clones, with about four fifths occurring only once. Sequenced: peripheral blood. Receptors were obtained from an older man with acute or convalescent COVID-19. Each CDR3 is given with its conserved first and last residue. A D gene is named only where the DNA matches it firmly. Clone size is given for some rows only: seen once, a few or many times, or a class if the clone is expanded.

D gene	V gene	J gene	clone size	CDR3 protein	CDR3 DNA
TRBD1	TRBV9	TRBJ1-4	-	CASSKRTGEIPTNEKLFF	TGTGCCAGCAGCAAACGGACAGGGGAGATTCCAACTAATGAAAAACTGTTTTTT
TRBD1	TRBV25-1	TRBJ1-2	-	CASSGPPGQGAQSYGYTF	TGTGCCAGCAGTGGGCCACCGGGACAGGGGGCGCAGAGCTATGGCTACACCTTC
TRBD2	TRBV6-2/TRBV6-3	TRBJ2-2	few	CASSRQGLAENTGELFF	TGTGCCAGCAGTCGCCAGGGACTAGCGGAGAACACCGGGGAGCTGTTTTTT
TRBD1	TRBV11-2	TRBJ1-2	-	CASSILWDRGQDGYTF	TGTGCCAGCAGCATCCTTTGGGACAGGGGGCAGGATGGCTACACCTTC
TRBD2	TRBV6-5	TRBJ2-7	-	CASSLLGRPAYEQYF	TGTGCCAGCAGTCTCCTCGGGAGGCCAGCCTACGAGCAGTACTTC
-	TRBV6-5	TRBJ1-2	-	CASSYGRGFDGYTF	TGTGCCAGCAGTTACGGAAGGGGGTTCGATGGCTACACCTTC
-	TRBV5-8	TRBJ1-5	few	CASNRLGGNQPQHF	TGTGCCAGCAATCGTTTAGGGGGCAATCAGCCCCAGCATTTT
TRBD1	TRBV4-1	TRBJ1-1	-	CASSQAGQGQPEAFF	TGCGCCAGCAGCCAAGCGGGACAGGGCCAACCTGAAGCTTTCTTT
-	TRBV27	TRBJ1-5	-	CASNPQGYSNQPQHF	TGTGCCAGCAACCCACAGGGATATAGCAATCAGCCCCAGCATTTT
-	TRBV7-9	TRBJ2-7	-	CASSKGWLSAEQYF	TGTGCCAGCAGCAAAGGGTGGCTTAGCGCCGAGCAGTACTTC
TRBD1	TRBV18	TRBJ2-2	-	CASSSTGTGELFF	TGTGCCAGCTCATCGACAGGGACCGGGGAGCTGTTTTTT
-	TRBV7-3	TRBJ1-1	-	CASSLMGQLNTEAFF	TGTGCCAGCAGCTTAATGGGGCAGTTGAACACTGAAGCTTTCTTT
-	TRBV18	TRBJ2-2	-	CASSSTTGSTGELFF	TGTGCCAGCTCATCAACGACAGGTTCTACCGGGGAGCTGTTTTTT
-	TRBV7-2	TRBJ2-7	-	CASSLREAYEQYF	TGTGCCAGCAGCCTCAGAGAGGCCTACGAGCAGTACTTC
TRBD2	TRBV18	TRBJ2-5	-	CASSPGRLAGQETQYF	TGTGCCAGCTCACCAGGTCGTTTAGCGGGACAAGAGACCCAGTACTTC
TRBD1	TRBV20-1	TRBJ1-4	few	CSASGTGREKLFF	TGCAGTGCTAGTGGGACAGGGCGTGAAAAACTGTTTTTT
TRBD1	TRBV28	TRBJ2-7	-	CASSYRGLHYEQYF	TGTGCCAGCAGTTACAGGGGGCTTCACTACGAGCAGTACTTC
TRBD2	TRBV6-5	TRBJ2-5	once	CASSRDYQYQETQYF	TGTGCCAGCAGTAGGGACTATCAATACCAAGAGACCCAGTACTTC
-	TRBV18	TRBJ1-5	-	CASSPAARGIQPQHF	TGTGCCAGCTCACCAGCGGCTCGGGGGATTCAGCCCCAGCATTTT
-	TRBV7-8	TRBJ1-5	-	CASSLGQGTPNQPQHF	TGTGCCAGCAGCTTAGGGCAGGGAACCCCTAATCAGCCCCAGCATTTT
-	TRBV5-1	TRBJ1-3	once	CASSELGGSGNTIYF	TGCGCCAGCAGCGAATTGGGAGGCTCTGGAAACACCATATATTTT
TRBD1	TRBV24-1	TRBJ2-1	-	CATSDYHGTGPANEQFF	TGTGCCACCAGTGACTACCACGGGACAGGGCCGGCCAATGAGCAGTTCTTC
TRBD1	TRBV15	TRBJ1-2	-	CATSRPKTGGGYTF	TGTGCCACCAGCAGACCAAAGACAGGGGGCGGCTACACCTTC
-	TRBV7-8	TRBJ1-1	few	CASSPSGVGNTEAFF	TGTGCCAGCAGCCCTTCGGGGGTAGGGAACACTGAAGCTTTCTTT
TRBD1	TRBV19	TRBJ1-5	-	CASSPGTGRGQPQHF	TGTGCCAGTAGCCCCGGGACAGGGAGGGGCCAGCCCCAGCATTTT
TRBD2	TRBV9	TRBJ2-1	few	CASSVAEVAGGQYNEQFF	TGTGCCAGCAGCGTAGCAGAGGTAGCGGGAGGCCAATACAATGAGCAGTTCTTC
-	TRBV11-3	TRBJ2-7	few	CASSGYSVHRAYEQYF	TGTGCCAGCAGCGGATATAGCGTACATAGGGCCTACGAGCAGTACTTC
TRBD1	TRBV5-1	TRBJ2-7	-	CASSLATGVSYEQYF	TGCGCCAGCAGCTTGGCGACAGGGGTCTCCTACGAGCAGTACTTC
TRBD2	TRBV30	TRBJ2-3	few	CAWSPGLAFSTDTQYF	TGTGCCTGGAGTCCGGGACTAGCATTTAGCACAGATACGCAGTATTTT
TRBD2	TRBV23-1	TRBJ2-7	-	CASLEFRGRASFEQYF	TGCGCCAGCCTCGAGTTTCGTGGGAGGGCCAGTTTCGAGCAGTACTTC
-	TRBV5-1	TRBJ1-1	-	CASSLGRFNTEAFF	TGCGCCAGCAGCTTGGGGCGGTTTAACACTGAAGCTTTCTTT
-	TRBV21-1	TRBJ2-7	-	CASSGGTAYEQYF	TGTGCCAGCAGCGGCGGGACAGCCTACGAGCAGTACTTC
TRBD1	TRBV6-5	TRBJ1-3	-	CASSRDRGGNTIYF	TGTGCCAGCAGTCGGGACAGAGGGGGAAACACCATATATTTT
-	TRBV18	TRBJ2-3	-	CASSPRLTRTDTQYF	TGTGCCAGCTCACCACGGTTAACAAGAACAGATACGCAGTATTTT
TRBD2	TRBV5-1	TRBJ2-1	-	CASSSLAGGHNEQFF	TGCGCCAGCAGCTCCCTAGCGGGGGGCCATAATGAGCAGTTCTTC
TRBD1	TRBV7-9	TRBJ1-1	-	CASSLGIQGDTEAFF	TGTGCCAGCAGCTTAGGGATACAGGGGGACACTGAAGCTTTCTTT
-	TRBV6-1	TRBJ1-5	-	CASSEYSRGNQPQHF	TGTGCCAGCAGTGAATATTCCAGGGGCAATCAGCCCCAGCATTTT
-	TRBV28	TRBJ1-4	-	CASSLVGGVTNEKLFF	TGTGCCAGCAGTTTAGTTGGGGGGGTCACTAATGAAAAACTGTTTTTT
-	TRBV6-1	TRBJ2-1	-	CASSELRWGRETEQFF	TGTGCCAGCAGTGAATTACGGTGGGGCAGGGAAACTGAGCAGTTCTTC
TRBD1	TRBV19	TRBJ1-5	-	CASDNDRDQPQHF	TGTGCCAGCGACAATGACAGGGACCAGCCCCAGCATTTT
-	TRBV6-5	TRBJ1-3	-	CASSYAQSSGNTIYF	TGTGCCAGCAGTTATGCCCAGTCCTCTGGAAACACCATATATTTT
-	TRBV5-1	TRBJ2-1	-	CASSTQIHNEQFF	TGCGCCAGCAGTACCCAGATCCACAATGAGCAGTTCTTC
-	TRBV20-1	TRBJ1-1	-	CSASDGVNTEAFF	TGCAGTGCTAGTGACGGAGTGAACACTGAAGCTTTCTTT
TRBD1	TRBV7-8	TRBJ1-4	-	CASSLLQGVGEKLFF	TGTGCCAGCAGCTTACTACAGGGGGTGGGCGAAAAACTGTTTTTT
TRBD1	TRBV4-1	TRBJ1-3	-	CASSQGDRGLGPIYF	TGCGCCAGCAGCCAAGGAGACAGGGGGCTCGGACCCATATATTTT
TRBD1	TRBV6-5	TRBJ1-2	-	CASVRQGTIYGYTF	TGTGCCAGCGTTAGACAGGGAACGATCTATGGCTACACCTTC
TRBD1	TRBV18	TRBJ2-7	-	CASSIQGNFYEQYF	TGTGCCAGCTCAATACAGGGGAATTTCTACGAGCAGTACTTC
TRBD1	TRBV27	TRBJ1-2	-	CASSSGTGQSYGYTF	TGTGCCAGCAGTTCGGGGACAGGGCAAAGCTATGGCTACACCTTC